Each of the 23 T cell receptor beta chains below was sequenced from the same sample in a study of breast tumors, draining lymph nodes, adjacent tissues listed by TCRdb under 2016. Library preparation used multiplex PCR. The data were produced on an Illumina HiSeq 2000. The public sequencing data were trimmed at Q25 with fastp and processed into clonotypes with MiXCR by TCRdb, which kept only in-frame beta chains. Rows are unified per CDR3 protein, each entry keeping the most common DNA and genes. The sample profile shows approximately 200,000 distinct CDR3 sequences; around 33% of them were found once. 4.3% of the sample goes to the ten largest clones. Lymph node samples were obtained from the axillary draining lymph nodes of breast cancer patients. The source material was axillary lymph node tissue. The receptors shown here come from a female donor with breast cancer. Some clones in this sample may be carry-over from other donors' samples.

The chain uses TRBV25-1 and TRBJ2-7; maybe TRBD1 (6 bases). Per germline, CDR1 MGHDK and CDR2 SYGVNS. Trimming removed 7 bases from V and 2 bases from J, with 18 bases in between. CDR3 size: 15 residues. CDR3 amino acids: CASTHPQGPPYEQYF. The CDR3 DNA follows: TGTGCCAGCACCCACCCCCAGGGGCCTCCCTACGAGCAGTACTTC.

This clonotype was detected ten times or more. V and J are TRBV6-1 and TRBJ1-5; TRBD1 might be the D (5 bases). CDR3 length: 14 residues. V gave up 7 bases and J gave up 0 bases, with 10 bases separating them. The germline CDR1 and CDR2 sequences are MNHNS and SASEGT. In nucleotides, the CDR3 is TGTGCCAGCATGAGGGACTATAGCAATCAGCCCCAGCATTTT. It codes for CASMRDYSNQPQHF.

This clonotype has ten or more counts. The CDR3 protein is CATSDSVARTYNEQFF. The CDR3 DNA is TGTGCCACCAGTGATTCTGTCGCCCGGACTTACAATGAGCAGTTCTTC. The V and J genes are TRBV24-1 and TRBJ2-1, with a weak D call TRBD2 (5 bases). CDR3 size: 16 residues. Trimming pared 2 bases from V and 4 bases from J, leaving 14 bases between. Germline V gives CDR1 KGHDR, CDR2 SFDVKD.

The table lists this clonotype with a few counts. V usage is TRBV28 and J usage is TRBJ1-5, with TRBD1 matching 7 bases. The V segment lost 8 bases and the J segment 1 base; nucleotides outside the gene matches: 5. CDR1 is MDHEN, CDR2 SYDVKM, per germline. The CDR3 runs to 14 residues. Here the CDR3 reads CASRQGGSNQPQHF. Written as DNA, the CDR3 is TGTGCCAGCCGACAGGGTGGGAGCAATCAGCCCCAGCATTTT. The full variable domain, with the rest looked up from reference TRBV28 and TRBJ1-5, is DVKVTQSSRYLVKRTGEKVFLECVQDMDHENMFWYRQDPGLGLRLIYFSYDVKMKEKGDIPEGYSVSREKKERFSLILESASTNQTSMYLCASRQGGSNQPQHFGDGTRLSIL.

At least ten counts were recorded for this clonotype. The rearrangement uses TRBV12-3 or TRBV12-4 and TRBJ2-5, with D unclear. V shed 7 bases and J shed 2 bases, with 11 bases lying between them. CDR3 length: 13 amino acids. For the CDR3, the DNA is TGTGCCAGCAACCCTACGGTACAAGAGACCCAGTACTTC. Amino acids: CASNPTVQETQYF.

With respect to this clonotype: This may arise from a read error, as a much more abundant clone is one base away. This chain joins TRBV3-1 and TRBJ2-7, with 8 bases matching TRBD2. The CDR3 totals 13 residues. The germline V gene has CDR1 LGHDT and CDR2 YNNKEL (reference sequence). CDR3 region: CASSPGLEDELYF. Written as DNA, the CDR3 is TGTGCCAGCAGCCCGGGACTAGAGGACGAGCTGTACTTC.

This clonotype has a count of ten or more. The chain couples TRBV6-6 to TRBJ1-2; D not certain. This CDR3 is built from 15 residues. V shed 0 bases and J shed 2 bases, with 10 bases lying between them. The germline CDR1 and CDR2 sequences are MNHNY and SVGAGI (reference sequence). The CDR3 DNA follows: TGTGCCAGCAGTTACTCTGGCAGGCAAAACTATGGCTACACCTTC. It yields the protein CASSYSGRQNYGYTF.

There are many counts of this clonotype. The V gene is TRBV28, the J gene TRBJ2-3; D is possibly TRBD2 (5 bases). V was pared by 6 bases and J by 1 base, with 20 bases between. Germline V gene sequence: CDR1 MDHEN, CDR2 SYDVKM. The CDR3 totals 17 residues. The CDR3, as DNA: TGTGCCAGCAGCCCGAGTCCTTGGGGTAGCGGCACAGATACGCAGTATTTT. Protein product: CASSPSPWGSGTDTQYF.

The sample holds many counts of this clonotype. The J gene is TRBJ2-5, the V gene TRBV10-3; D is unclear. This CDR3 has 13 residues. Germline CDR1 and CDR2: ENHRY and SYGVKD. V gave up 3 bases and J gave up 7 bases, with 12 bases separating them. The CDR3 sequence is CAISDSSSGTQYF. CDR3 bases: TGTGCCATCAGTGATAGCAGTTCAGGGACCCAGTACTTC.

This chain connects TRBV10-3 to TRBJ1-3; the match to TRBD1 covers 10 bases. Germline assignment: CDR1 ENHRY and CDR2 SYGVKD. This CDR3 has 15 amino acids. V shed 10 bases and J 2 bases; nucleotides not matched to a gene: 8. The CDR3 DNA reads as TGTGCCAGCAGGAGACAGGGGGCGACTGGAAACACCATATATTTT. Amino acids: CASRRQGATGNTIYF.

The genes are TRBV20-1 and TRBJ1-1; 8 bases are a match to TRBD1. After removal of 6 bases from V and 5 bases from J, the junction contained 11 bases not matched to a gene. The CDR3 length is 14 residues. Per germline, CDR1 DFQATT and CDR2 SNEGSKA (reference sequence). The CDR3 reads CSALRPRGQTEAFF. The CDR3, as DNA: TGCAGTGCGCTACGGCCCAGGGGGCAGACTGAAGCTTTCTTT.

Concerning this clonotype itself: With a much larger clone just one base away, this may be a read error. The chain uses TRBV20-1 and TRBJ2-5; 7 bases agree with TRBD1. The V and J ends lost 0 bases and 7 bases, in that order; junction bases with no gene match: 8. The germline V gene encodes CDR1 DFQATT and CDR2 SNEGSKA (reference sequence). This CDR3 is built from 14 residues. The CDR3 spells CSARDYRGGATQYF. The CDR3 bases are TGCAGTGCTAGAGACTACAGGGGCGGCGCGACCCAGTACTTC.

The chain uses TRBV9 and TRBJ2-3; D might be TRBD1 (6 bases). The germline CDR1 and CDR2 sequences are SGDLS and YYNGEE. Trimming stripped 3 bases from V and 2 bases from J, with 16 bases between. The CDR3 runs 16 residues. CDR3 region: CASSGGAQGSTDTQYF. The CDR3, as DNA: TGTGCCAGCAGCGGAGGGGCGCAGGGGTCCACAGATACGCAGTATTTT.

This clonotype came up many times. The rearrangement joins TRBV7-2 to TRBJ2-1; 10 bases fit TRBD2. This CDR3 region has 16 residues. Per the germline V gene, CDR1 is SGHTA and CDR2 is FQGNSA. J gave up 10 bases and V 6 bases, and 15 bases lay outside the gene matches. As DNA, the CDR3 is TGTGCCAGCAGACCCCAGTCCAGCGGGGGGGTGGGGGAGCAGTTCTTC. Protein sequence: CASRPQSSGGVGEQFF.

This clonotype was seen many times. V and J are TRBV5-1 and TRBJ2-7; 9 nucleotides agree with TRBD1. There are 13 residues in the CDR3. Germline CDR1 is SGHRS and CDR2 is YFSETQ. Germline trimming cut 3 bases from V and 3 bases from J; bases unmatched to any gene: 1. The CDR3 here is CASSWTGVYEQYF. The CDR3 bases are TGCGCCAGCAGCTGGACAGGGGTCTACGAGCAGTACTTC. Full variable domain (remainder filled in from reference TRBV5-1 and TRBJ2-7): KAGVTQTPRYLIKTRGQQVTLSCSPISGHRSVSWYQQTPGQGLQFLFEYFSETQRNKGNFPGRFSGRQFSNSRSEMNVSTLELGDSALYLCASSWTGVYEQYFGPGTRLTVT.

In this sample, this clonotype turned up many times. This chain uses TRBV4-3 with TRBJ2-2; D perhaps matches TRBD1 (5 bases). V lost 1 base and J 3 bases, leaving 12 bases between the germline ends. CDR1 is LGHNA, CDR2 YSLEER, per germline. This CDR3 region has 16 residues. The CDR3 sequence is CASSQGARVDTGELFF. CDR3 DNA sequence: TGCGCCAGCAGCCAAGGGGCCAGGGTGGACACCGGGGAGCTGTTTTTT.

This clonotype occurred once. The chain employs TRBV15 and TRBJ2-7, with TRBD1 identical over 9 bases. The germline CDR1 and CDR2 sequences are LNHNV and YYDKDF (reference sequence). The CDR3 is 15 residues long. The V and J ends lost 3 bases and 3 bases, in that order; junction bases with no gene match: 6. CDR3 in amino acids: CATSSPKDRGYEQYF. The CDR3 DNA reads TGTGCCACCAGCAGTCCCAAGGACAGGGGCTACGAGCAGTACTTC. The entire variable domain, with the rest obtained from reference TRBV15 and TRBJ2-7, is as follows: DAMVIQNPRYQVTQFGKPVTLSCSQTLNHNVMYWYQQKSSQAPKLLFHYYDKDFNNEADTPDNFQSRRPNTSFCFLDIRSPGLGDTAMYLCATSSPKDRGYEQYFGPGTRLTVT.

This clonotype appeared many times. The chain couples TRBV2 to TRBJ2-7, with 11 positions matching TRBD1. The CDR3 runs 14 residues. Germline V lookup: CDR1 SNHLY, CDR2 FYNNEI. The ends lost 2 bases at V and 6 bases at J; junction bases unmatched: 3. The CDR3 DNA reads as TGTGCCAGCAGTGAAAAAGGACAGGGGGCCGAGCAGTACTTC. Translating it yields CASSEKGQGAEQYF. Looking up the rest from reference TRBV2 and TRBJ2-7 gives the full variable domain: EPEVTQTPSHQVTQMGQEVILRCVPISNHLYFYWYRQILGQKVEFLVSFYNNEISEKSEIFDDQFSVERPDGSNFTLKIRSTKLEDSAMYFCASSEKGQGAEQYFGPGTRLTVT.

The chain links TRBV29-1 to TRBJ1-5; 8 positions match TRBD1. With V trimmed by 8 bases and J by 6 bases, 9 bases remained unmatched. The germline gives CDR1 SQVTM, CDR2 ANQGSEA. The CDR3 is 13 residues long. The CDR3 DNA is TGCAGCCAAGGAGGACAGGGAGCTCAGCCCCAGCATTTT. It encodes CSQGGQGAQPQHF.

This clonotype has at least ten counts. The chain has TRBV7-2 and TRBJ2-5; 9 bases line up with TRBD2. CDR1 and CDR2 (germline): SGHTA, FQGNSA. V was clipped by 0 bases and J by 6 bases; unmatched bases: 8. This CDR3 is built from 16 residues. The CDR3 protein is CASSLASTSGRKTQYF. CDR3 DNA: TGTGCCAGCAGCTTAGCCTCCACTAGCGGGCGGAAGACCCAGTACTTC.

In its sample, this clonotype was seen many times. V gene TRBV20-1 combines with J gene TRBJ2-7; 12 bases map to TRBD1. Germline lookup yields CDR1 DFQATT and CDR2 SNEGSKA (reference sequence). The CDR3 contains 15 residues. The V and J ends lost 3 bases and 4 bases, in that order; junction bases with no gene match: 7. DNA of the CDR3: TGCAGTGCTAGGGACCCGGGACAGGGGGCATACGAGCAGTACTTC. Residues: CSARDPGQGAYEQYF.

The rearrangement links TRBV18 to TRBJ1-3; TRBD1 aligns across 7 bases. The germline CDR1 and CDR2 sequences are KGHSH and LQKENI. The CDR3 covers 16 residues. The V and J ends lost 0 bases and 0 bases, in that order; junction bases with no gene match: 2. CDR3 sequence (DNA): TGTGCCAGCTCACCACCGTGGGACAGCTCTGGAAACACCATATATTTT. This gives the protein CASSPPWDSSGNTIYF.

A note on this clonotype: The junction shows a germline mismatch at one end, possibly a read error. The rearrangement joins TRBV2 to TRBJ2-3; TRBD1 is a possible D gene (5 bases). Germline loops: CDR1 SNHLY, CDR2 FYNNEI. There are 15 residues in the CDR3. Here the CDR3 reads CASSEEQWGTDTRYF. The CDR3 coding sequence is TGTGCCAGCAGTGAGGAACAGTGGGGCACAGATACGCGGTATTTT.